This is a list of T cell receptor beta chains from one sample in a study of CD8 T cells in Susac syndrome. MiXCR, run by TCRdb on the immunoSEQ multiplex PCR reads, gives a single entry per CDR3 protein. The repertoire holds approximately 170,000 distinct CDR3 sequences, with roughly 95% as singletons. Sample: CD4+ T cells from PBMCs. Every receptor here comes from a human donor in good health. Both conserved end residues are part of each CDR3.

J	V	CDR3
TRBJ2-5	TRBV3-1	CASSLFGTSGGQETQYF
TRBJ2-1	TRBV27	CASSLNGPDTEQFF
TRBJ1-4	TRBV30	CAWSRPGSTNEKLFF
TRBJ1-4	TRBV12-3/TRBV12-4	CASSDPGTLEKLFF
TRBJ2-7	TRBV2	CATRQGGGHEQYF
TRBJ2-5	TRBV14	CASSQVQTQETQYF
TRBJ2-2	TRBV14	CASSNALNTGELFF
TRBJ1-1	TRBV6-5	CASSFRAGSAEAFF
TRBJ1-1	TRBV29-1	CSAQTTEAFF
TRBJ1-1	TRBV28	CASSLKIQYEAFF
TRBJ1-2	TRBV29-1	CSVDRQAHQLDYGYTF
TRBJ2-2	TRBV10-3	CAIKEFYGELFF
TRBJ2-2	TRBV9	CASSVEMAGELFF
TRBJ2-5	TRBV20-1	CSARRGSETQYF
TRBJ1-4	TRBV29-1	CSVESRDRKGIKLFF
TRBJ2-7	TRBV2	CASSLDRFNEQYF
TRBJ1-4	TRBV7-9	CASSRGGAGEKLFF
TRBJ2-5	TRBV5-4	CASSLDGTGVETQYF
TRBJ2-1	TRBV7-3	CASSSSGLSGNEQFF
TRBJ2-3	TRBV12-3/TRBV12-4	CASSSTTGATDTQYF
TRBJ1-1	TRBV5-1	CASSNRATEAFF
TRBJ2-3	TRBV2	CASREGGRDTQYF
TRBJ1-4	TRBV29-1	CSVTGATNEKLFF
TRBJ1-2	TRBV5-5	CASSPGFSANYGYTF
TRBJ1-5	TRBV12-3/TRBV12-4	CASSLRQGRVETQHF
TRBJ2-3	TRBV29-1	CSATLGTLADTQYF
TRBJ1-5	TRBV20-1	CSGAGPNQPQHF
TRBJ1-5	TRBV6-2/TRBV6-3	CASSLSSNQPQHF
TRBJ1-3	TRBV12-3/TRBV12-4	CASRAGTGRGNTIYF
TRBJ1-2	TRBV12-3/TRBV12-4	CASTRDWSYGYTF
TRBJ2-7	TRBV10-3	CAISDPGQIYEQYF
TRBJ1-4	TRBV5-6	CASSLVLGGDLSNEKLFF
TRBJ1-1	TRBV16	CASMTVGNTEAFF
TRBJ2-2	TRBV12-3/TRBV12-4	CASSPATGTGELFF
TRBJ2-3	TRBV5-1	CASSRTSGGPSTDTQYF
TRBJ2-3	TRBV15	CATSRGQALTQYF
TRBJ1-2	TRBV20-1	CSATTPSGSYGYTF
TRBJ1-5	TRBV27	CASSSLNQPQHF
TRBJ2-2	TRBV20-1	CSARKAGTNTGELFF
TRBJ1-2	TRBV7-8	CASSSVGAQGYTF
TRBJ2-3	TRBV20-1	CSAFSTDTQYF
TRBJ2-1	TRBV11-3	CASSLGQPNEQFF
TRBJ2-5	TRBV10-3	CAISPGQASETQYF
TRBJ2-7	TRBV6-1	CASSEDTGSYEQYF
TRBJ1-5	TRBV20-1	CSARDRGTQPQHF
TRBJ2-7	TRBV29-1	CSASGGRAYEQYF
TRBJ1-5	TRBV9	CASSATGVSGQPQHF
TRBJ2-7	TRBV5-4	CASRLRGSYEQYF
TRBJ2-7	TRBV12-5	CASGTGLPHEQYF
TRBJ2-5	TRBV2	CASKAGTSYGETQYF
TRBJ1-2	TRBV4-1	CATPRVAGLTNYGYTF
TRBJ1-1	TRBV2	CASGGQGGNTEAFF